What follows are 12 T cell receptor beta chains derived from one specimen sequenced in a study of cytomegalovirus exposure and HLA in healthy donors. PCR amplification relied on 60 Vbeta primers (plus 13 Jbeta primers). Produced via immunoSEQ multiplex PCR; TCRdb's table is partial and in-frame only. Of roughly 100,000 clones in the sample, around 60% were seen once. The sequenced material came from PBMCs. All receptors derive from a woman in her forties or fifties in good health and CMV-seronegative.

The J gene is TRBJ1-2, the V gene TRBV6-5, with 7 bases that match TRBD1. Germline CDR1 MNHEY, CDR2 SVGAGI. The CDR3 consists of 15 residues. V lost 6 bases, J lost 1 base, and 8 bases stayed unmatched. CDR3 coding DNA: TGTGCCAGCAGCCTCAGGACAGGCTATAACTATGGCTACACCTTC. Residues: CASSLRTGYNYGYTF.

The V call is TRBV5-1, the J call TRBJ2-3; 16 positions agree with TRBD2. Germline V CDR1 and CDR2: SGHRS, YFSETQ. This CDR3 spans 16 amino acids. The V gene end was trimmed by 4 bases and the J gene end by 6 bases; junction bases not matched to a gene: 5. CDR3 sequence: CASSTGTSGGADTQYF. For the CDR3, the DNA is TGCGCCAGCAGCACCGGGACTAGCGGGGGGGCTGATACGCAGTATTTT.

CDR3 bases: TGTGCCAGCAGCCAGGTGGACACTGAAGCTTTCTTT. This codes for CASSQVDTEAFF. J is TRBJ1-1 and V is TRBV2; D remains unclear. The V and J ends lost 6 bases and 3 bases respectively, with 8 bases between them. In germline, CDR1 is SNHLY, CDR2 FYNNEI. CDR3 length equals 12 residues.

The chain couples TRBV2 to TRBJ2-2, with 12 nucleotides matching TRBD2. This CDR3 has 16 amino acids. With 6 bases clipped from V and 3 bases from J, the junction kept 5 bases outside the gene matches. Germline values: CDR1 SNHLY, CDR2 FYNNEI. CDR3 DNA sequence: TGTGCCAGCAGCTACTCTAGCGGGAGGGACACCGGGGAGCTGTTTTTT. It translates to CASSYSSGRDTGELFF.

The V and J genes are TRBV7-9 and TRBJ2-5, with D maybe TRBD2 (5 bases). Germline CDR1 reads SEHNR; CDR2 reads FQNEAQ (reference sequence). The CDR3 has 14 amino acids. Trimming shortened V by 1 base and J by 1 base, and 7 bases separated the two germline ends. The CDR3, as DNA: TGTGCCAGCAGCTTAGATACTAGCCAAGAGACCCAGTACTTC. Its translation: CASSLDTSQETQYF.

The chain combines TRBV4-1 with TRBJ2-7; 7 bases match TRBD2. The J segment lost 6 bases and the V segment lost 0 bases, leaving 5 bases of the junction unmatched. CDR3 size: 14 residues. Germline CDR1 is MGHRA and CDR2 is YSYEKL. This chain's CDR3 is CASSQDPGGVEQYF. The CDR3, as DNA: TGCGCCAGCAGCCAAGATCCTGGGGGGGTCGAGCAGTACTTC.

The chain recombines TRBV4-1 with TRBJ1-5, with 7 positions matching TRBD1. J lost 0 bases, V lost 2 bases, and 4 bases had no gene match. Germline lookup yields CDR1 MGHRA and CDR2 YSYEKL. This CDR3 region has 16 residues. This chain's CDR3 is CASSQSGQDSNQPQHF. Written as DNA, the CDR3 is TGCGCCAGCAGCCAAAGTGGACAGGATAGCAATCAGCCCCAGCATTTT.

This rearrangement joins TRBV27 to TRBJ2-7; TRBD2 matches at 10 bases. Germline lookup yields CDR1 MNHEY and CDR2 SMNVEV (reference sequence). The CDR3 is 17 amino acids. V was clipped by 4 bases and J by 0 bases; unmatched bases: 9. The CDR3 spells CASSSLASGRASYEQYF. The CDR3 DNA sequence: TGTGCCAGCAGTTCCCTAGCGAGCGGGAGGGCCTCCTACGAGCAGTACTTC.

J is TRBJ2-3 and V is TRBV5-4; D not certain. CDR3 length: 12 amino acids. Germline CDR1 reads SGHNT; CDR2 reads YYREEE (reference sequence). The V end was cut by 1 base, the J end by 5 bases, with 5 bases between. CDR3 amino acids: CASSLYLDTQYF. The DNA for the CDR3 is TGTGCCAGCAGCTTGTATTTAGATACGCAGTATTTT.

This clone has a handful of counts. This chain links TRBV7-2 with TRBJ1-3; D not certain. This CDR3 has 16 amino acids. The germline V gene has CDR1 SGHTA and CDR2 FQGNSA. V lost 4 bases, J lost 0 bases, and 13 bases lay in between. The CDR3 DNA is TGTGCCAGCAGCTGGTCGGAGATGAGCTCTGGAAACACCATATATTTT. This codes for CASSWSEMSSGNTIYF.

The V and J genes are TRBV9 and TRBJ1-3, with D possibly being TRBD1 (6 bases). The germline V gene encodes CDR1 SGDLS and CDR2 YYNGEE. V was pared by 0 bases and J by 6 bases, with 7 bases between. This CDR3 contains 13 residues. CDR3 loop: CASSVEGENTIYF. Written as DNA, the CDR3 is TGTGCCAGCAGCGTAGAGGGGGAAAACACCATATATTTT.

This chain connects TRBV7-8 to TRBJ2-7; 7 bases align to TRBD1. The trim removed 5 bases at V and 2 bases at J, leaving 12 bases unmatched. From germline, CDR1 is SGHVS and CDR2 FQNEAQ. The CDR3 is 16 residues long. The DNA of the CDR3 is TGTGCCAGCAGCCAAAACGGCCGGGACAGCGCCTACGAGCAGTACTTC. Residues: CASSQNGRDSAYEQYF. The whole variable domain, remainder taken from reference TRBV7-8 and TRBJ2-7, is GAGVSQSPRYKVAKRGQDVALRCDPISGHVSLFWYQQALGQGPEFLTYFQNEAQLDKSGLPSDRFFAERPEGSVSTLKIQRTQQEDSAVYLCASSQNGRDSAYEQYFGPGTRLTVT.